This T cell receptor beta chain came from a study of cytomegalovirus exposure and HLA in healthy donors. For the study at large: Earlier, 100 million to 120 million unique TCR beta sequences were recovered from about 179 million T cells by an analysis. Study-wide results and limits: A later analysis linked a missense variant in DCLRE1C to the trimming of TCR beta V and J genes. Reports indicated that the classifier achieved high specificity and sensitivity in diagnosing cytomegalovirus status. Several of the most significant clusters were apparently associated with common viral pathogens in a later analysis.

The V end lost 4 bases, the J end lost 8 bases, and 12 bases lay between the germline ends. The CDR3 extends over 12 amino acids. Per the germline V gene, CDR1 is SQVTM and CDR2 is ANQGSEA. This clone was counted a single time. Its antigen remains unknown. Primers included in the PCR were 60 Vbeta and 13 Jbeta primers. Profiling relied on immunoSEQ multiplex PCR, and the TCRdb table lists in-frame clones only, not all of them. The top ten clones hold roughly 1.5% of a sample with 100,000 to 150,000 clones, roughly 79% of them seen once. The TCR originated in a woman younger than 35 in good health and CMV-seronegative. This sequence joins TRBV29-1 and TRBJ2-1; no firm D call. The source material was PBMCs. The CDR3 is CSVGGHGDEQFF. CDR3 DNA: TGCAGCGTTGGTGGGCATGGCGATGAGCAGTTCTTC.